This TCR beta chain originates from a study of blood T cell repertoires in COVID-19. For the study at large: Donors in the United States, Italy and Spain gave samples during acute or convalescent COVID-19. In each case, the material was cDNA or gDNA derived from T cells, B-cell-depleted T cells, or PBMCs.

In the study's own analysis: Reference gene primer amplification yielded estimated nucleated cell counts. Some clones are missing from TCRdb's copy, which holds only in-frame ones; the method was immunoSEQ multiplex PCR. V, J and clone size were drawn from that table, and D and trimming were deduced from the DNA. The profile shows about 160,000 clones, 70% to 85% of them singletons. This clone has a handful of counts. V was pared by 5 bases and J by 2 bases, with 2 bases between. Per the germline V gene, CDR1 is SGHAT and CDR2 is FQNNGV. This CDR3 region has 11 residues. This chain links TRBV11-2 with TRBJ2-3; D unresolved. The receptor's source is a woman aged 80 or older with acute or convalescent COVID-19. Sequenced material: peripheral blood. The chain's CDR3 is CASSLTDTQYF. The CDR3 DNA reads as TGTGCCAGCAGCCTCACAGATACGCAGTATTTT. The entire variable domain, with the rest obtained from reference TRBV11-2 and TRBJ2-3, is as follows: EAGVAQSPRYKIIEKRQSVAFWCNPISGHATLYWYQQILGQGPKLLIQFQNNGVVDDSQLPKDRFSAERLKGVDSTLKIQPAKLEDSAVYLCASSLTDTQYFGPGTRLTVL.